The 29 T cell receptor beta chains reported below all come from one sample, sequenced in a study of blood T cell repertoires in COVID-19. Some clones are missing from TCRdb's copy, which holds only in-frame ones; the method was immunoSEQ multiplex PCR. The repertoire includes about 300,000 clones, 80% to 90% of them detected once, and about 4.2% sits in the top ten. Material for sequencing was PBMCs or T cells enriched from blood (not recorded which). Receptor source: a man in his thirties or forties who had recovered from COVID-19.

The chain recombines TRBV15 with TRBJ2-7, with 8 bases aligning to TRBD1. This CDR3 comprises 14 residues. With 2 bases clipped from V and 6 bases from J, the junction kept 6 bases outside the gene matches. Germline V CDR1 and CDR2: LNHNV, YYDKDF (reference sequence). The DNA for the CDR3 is TGTGCCACCAGCAGATTCCAGGACAGGGCCGAGCAGTACTTC. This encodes CATSRFQDRAEQYF.

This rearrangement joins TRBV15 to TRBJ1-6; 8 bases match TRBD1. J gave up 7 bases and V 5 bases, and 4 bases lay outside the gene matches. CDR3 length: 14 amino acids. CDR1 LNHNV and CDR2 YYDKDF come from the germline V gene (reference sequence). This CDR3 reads CATSRDRGNSPLHF. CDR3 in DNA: TGTGCCACCAGCCGTGACAGGGGAAATTCACCCCTCCACTTT.

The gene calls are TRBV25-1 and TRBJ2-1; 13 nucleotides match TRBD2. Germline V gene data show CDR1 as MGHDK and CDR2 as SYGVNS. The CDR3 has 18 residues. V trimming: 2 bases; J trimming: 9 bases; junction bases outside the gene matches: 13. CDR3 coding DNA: TGTGCCAGCAGTGAAGGCAGGGGAGGACTAGCGGGAGAACTTGAGCAGTTCTTC. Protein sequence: CASSEGRGGLAGELEQFF.

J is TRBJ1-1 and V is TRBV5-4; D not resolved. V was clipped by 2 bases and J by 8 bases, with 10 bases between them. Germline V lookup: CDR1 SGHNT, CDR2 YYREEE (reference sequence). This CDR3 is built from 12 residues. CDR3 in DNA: TGTGCCAGCAGCTTCGAGGCAGCCGAAGCTTTCTTT. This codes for CASSFEAAEAFF.

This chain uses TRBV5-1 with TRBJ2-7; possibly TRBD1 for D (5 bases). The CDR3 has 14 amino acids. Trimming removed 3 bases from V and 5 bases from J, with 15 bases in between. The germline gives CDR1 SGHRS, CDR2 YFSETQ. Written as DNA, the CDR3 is TGCGCCAGCAGCTCCGGCCGGCTAGGGGACGAGCAGTACTTC. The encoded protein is CASSSGRLGDEQYF.

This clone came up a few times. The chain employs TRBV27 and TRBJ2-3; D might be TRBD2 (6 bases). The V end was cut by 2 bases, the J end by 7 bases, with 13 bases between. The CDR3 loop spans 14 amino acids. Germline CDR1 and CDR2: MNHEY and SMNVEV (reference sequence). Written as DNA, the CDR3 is TGTGCCAGCAGTTTAGCGAGAGGCGGGAATACGCAGTATTTT. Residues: CASSLARGGNTQYF.

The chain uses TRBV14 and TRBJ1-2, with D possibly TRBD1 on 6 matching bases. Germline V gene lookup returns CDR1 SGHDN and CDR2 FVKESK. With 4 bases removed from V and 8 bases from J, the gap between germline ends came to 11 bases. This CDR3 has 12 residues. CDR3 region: CASSPTGSGYTF. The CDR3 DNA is TGTGCCAGCAGCCCTACAGGGTCAGGCTACACCTTC. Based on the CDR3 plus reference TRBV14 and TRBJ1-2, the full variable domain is EAGVTQFPSHSVIEKGQTVTLRCDPISGHDNLYWYRRVMGKEIKFLLHFVKESKQDESGMPNNRFLAERTGGTYSTLKVQPAELEDSGVYFCASSPTGSGYTFGSGTRLTVV.

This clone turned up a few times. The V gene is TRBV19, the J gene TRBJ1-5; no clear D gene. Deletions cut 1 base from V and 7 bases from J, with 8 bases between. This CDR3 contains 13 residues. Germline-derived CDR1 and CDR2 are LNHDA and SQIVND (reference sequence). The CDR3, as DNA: TGTGCCAGTAGTATAGTGCGGGAACAGCCCCAGCATTTT. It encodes CASSIVREQPQHF.

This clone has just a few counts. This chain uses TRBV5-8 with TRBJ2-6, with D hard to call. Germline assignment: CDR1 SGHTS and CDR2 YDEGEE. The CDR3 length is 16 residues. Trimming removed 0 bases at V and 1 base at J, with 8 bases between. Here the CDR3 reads CASSLASGSGANVLTF. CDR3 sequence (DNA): TGTGCCAGCAGCTTGGCCTCAGGTTCTGGGGCCAACGTCCTGACTTTC.

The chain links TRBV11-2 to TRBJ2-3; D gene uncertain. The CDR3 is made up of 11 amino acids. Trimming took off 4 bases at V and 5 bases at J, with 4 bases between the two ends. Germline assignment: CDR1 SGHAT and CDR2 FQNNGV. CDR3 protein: CASSSGDTQYF. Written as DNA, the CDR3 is TGTGCCAGCAGCTCCGGAGATACGCAGTATTTT.

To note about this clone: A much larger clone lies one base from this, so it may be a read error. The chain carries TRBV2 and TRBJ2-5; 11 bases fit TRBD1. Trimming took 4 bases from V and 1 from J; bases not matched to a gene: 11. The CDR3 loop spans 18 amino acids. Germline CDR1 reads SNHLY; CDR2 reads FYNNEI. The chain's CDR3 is CASSVEDRGRGGQETQYF. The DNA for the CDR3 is TGTGCCAGCAGTGTCGAGGACAGGGGGCGGGGTGGCCAAGAGACCCAGTACTTC.

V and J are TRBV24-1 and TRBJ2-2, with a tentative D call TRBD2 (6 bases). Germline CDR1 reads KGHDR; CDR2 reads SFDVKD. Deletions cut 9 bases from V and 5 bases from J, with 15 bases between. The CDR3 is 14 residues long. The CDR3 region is CATAGQGETGELFF. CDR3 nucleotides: TGTGCCACCGCGGGGCAGGGCGAAACCGGGGAGCTGTTTTTT.

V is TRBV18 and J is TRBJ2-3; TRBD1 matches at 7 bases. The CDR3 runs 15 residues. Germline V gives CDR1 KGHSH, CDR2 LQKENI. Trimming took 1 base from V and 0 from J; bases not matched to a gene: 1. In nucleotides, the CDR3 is TGTGCCAGCTCACCACAGGGGGCCAGCACAGATACGCAGTATTTT. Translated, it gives CASSPQGASTDTQYF.

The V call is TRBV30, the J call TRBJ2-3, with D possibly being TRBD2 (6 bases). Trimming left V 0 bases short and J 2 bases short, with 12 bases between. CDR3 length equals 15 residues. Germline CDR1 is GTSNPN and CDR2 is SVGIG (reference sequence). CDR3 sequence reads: CAWSVGAGATDTQYF. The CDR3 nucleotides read TGTGCCTGGAGTGTGGGAGCGGGCGCCACAGATACGCAGTATTTT.

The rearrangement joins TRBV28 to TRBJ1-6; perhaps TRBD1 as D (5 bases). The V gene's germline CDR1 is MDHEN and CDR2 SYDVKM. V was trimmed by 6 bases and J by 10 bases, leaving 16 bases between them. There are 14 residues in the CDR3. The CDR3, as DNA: TGTGCCAGCAGAGCGGGGGGATCCAGGTCACCCCTCCACTTT. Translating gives CASRAGGSRSPLHF.

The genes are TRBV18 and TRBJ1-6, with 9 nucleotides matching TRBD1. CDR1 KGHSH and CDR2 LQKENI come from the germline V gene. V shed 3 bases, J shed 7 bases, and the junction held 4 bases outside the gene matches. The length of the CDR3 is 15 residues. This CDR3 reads CASSPWTGANSPLHF. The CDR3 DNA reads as TGTGCCAGCTCACCCTGGACAGGGGCGAATTCACCCCTCCACTTT.

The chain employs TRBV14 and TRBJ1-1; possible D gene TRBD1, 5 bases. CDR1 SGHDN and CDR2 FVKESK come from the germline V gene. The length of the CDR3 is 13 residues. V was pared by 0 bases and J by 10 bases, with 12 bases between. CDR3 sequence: CASSQDLAGGAFF. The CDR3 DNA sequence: TGTGCCAGCAGCCAAGATCTCGCGGGGGGAGCTTTCTTT.

The CDR3 is CASSVGTASGYTF. The CDR3 DNA is TGTGCCAGCAGCGTAGGGACAGCCTCCGGCTACACCTTC. V gene TRBV9 combines with J gene TRBJ1-2, with a weak D call TRBD1 (6 bases). The ends were cut back, 0 bases at V and 8 bases at J, with 11 bases in the middle. The CDR3 length is 13 residues. In germline, CDR1 is SGDLS, CDR2 YYNGEE. The complete variable domain, with remaining parts taken from reference TRBV9 and TRBJ1-2, reads DSGVTQTPKHLITATGQRVTLRCSPRSGDLSVYWYQQSLDQGLQFLIQYYNGEERAKGNILERFSAQQFPDLHSELNLSSLELGDSALYFCASSVGTASGYTFGSGTRLTVV.

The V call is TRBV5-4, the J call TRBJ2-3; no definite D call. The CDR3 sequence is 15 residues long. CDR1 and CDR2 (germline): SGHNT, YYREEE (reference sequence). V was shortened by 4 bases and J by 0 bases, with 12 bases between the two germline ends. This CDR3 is CASSHLSTSTDTQYF. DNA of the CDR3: TGTGCCAGCAGCCACCTTTCAACTAGCACAGATACGCAGTATTTT.

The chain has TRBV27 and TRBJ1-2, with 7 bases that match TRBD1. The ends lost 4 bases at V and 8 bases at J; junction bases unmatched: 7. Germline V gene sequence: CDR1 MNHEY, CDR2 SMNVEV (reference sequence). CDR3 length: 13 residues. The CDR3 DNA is TGTGCCAGCAGTTCCAACAGGGGACTCGGCTACACCTTC. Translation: CASSSNRGLGYTF.

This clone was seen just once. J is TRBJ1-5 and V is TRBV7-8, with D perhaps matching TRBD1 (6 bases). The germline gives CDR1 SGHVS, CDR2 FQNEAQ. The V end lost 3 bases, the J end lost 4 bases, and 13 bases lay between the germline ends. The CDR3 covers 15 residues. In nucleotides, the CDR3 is TGTGCCAGCAGCTTGCCTACAGGGTTTAATCAGCCCCAGCATTTT. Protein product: CASSLPTGFNQPQHF.

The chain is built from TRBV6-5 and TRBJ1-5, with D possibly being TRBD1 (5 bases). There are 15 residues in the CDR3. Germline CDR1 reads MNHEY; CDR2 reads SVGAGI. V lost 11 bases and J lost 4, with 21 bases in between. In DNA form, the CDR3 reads TGTGCCGTTCGAACCACAGGAGCGAAAAATCAGCCCCAGCATTTT. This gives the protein CAVRTTGAKNQPQHF.

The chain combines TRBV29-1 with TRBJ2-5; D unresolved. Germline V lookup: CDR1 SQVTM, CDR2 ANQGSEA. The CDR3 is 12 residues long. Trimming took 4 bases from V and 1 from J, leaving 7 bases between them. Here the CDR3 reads CSVADTQETQYF. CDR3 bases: TGCAGCGTTGCCGACACCCAAGAGACCCAGTACTTC.

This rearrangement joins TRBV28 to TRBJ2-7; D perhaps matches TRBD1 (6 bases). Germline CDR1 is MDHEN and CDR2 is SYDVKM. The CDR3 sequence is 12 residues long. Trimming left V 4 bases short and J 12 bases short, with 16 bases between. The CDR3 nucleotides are TGTGCCAGCAGTTCGACCGGGCGCAGGGGGTACTTC. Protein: CASSSTGRRGYF.

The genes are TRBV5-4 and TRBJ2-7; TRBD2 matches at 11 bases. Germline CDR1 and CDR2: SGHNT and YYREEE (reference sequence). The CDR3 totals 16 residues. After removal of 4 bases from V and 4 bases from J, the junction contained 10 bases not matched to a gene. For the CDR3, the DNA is TGTGCCAGCAGCACACATAGCGGGGGGGCCTGGTACGAGCAGTACTTC. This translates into CASSTHSGGAWYEQYF.

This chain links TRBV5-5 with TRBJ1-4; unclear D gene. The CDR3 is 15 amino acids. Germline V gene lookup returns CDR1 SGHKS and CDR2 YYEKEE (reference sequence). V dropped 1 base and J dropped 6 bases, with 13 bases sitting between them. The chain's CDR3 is CASSLMSFSDEKLFF. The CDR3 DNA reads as TGTGCCAGCAGCTTGATGTCCTTTTCGGATGAAAAACTGTTTTTT.

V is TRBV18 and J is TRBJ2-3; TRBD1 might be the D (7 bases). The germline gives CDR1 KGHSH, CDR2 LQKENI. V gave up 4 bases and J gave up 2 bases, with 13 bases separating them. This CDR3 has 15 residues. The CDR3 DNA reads TGTGCCAGCTCACGGGGGGACAGCTACACAGATACGCAGTATTTT. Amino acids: CASSRGDSYTDTQYF.

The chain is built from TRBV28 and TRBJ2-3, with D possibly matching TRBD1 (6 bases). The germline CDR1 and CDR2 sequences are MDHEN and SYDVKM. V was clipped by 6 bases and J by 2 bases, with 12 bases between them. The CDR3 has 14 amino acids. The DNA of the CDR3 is TGTGCCAGCAGCTCGGGACACCCCACAGATACGCAGTATTTT. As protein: CASSSGHPTDTQYF. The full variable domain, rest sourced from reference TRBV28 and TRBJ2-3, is DVKVTQSSRYLVKRTGEKVFLECVQDMDHENMFWYRQDPGLGLRLIYFSYDVKMKEKGDIPEGYSVSREKKERFSLILESASTNQTSMYLCASSSGHPTDTQYFGPGTRLTVL.

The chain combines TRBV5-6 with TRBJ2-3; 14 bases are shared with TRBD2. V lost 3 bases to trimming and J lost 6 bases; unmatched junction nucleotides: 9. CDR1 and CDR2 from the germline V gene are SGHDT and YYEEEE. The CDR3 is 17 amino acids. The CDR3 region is CASSWGTSGSRVDTQYF. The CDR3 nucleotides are TGTGCCAGCAGCTGGGGGACTAGCGGGAGTAGGGTGGATACGCAGTATTTT.